The next 2 T cell receptor beta chains were all read from a single sample in a study of cytomegalovirus exposure and HLA in healthy donors. PCR employed 60 Vbeta and 13 Jbeta primers. TCRdb keeps only in-frame clones here, not all; method: immunoSEQ multiplex PCR. The sample lists approximately 130,000 clones; roughly 80% were seen once. Sequences were obtained from PBMCs. The receptors come from a man in his forties or fifties in good health and CMV-seronegative.

This chain joins TRBV9 and TRBJ1-1; 7 nucleotides agree with TRBD1. Germline CDR1 is SGDLS and CDR2 is YYNGEE. With 3 bases clipped from V and 10 bases from J, the junction kept 9 bases outside the gene matches. The CDR3 is made up of 13 amino acids. The CDR3 DNA follows: TGTGCCAGCAGCGGTGGGACAGCGCTTGGAGCTTTCTTT. Translated: CASSGGTALGAFF.

In this sample, this clone turned up once. The J gene is TRBJ1-2, the V gene TRBV28; tentative D call: TRBD1 (5 bases). V was clipped by 4 bases and J by 5 bases, with 11 bases between them. Germline CDR1 is MDHEN and CDR2 is SYDVKM. The CDR3 has 13 residues. CDR3 region: CASSSLPGYGYTF. DNA for the CDR3: TGTGCCAGCAGTTCCCTTCCAGGGTATGGCTACACCTTC.